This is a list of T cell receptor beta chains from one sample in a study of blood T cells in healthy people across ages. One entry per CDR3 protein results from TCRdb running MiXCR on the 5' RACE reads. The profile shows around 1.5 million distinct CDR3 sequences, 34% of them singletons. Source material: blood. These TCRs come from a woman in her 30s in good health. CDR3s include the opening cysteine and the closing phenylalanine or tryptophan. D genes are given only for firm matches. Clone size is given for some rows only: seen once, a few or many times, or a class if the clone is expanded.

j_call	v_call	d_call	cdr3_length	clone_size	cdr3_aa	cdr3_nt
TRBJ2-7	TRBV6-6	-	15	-	CASSYFLGAAYEQYF	TGTGCCAGCAGCTACTTTCTCGGGGCAGCCTACGAGCAGTACTTC
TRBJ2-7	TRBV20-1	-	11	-	CSAPMPYEQYF	TGCAGTGCCCCCATGCCCTACGAGCAGTACTTC
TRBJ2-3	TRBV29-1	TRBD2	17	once	CSVVGIKTSGVADTQYF	TGCAGCGTTGTGGGGATCAAGACTAGCGGGGTGGCAGATACGCAGTATTTT
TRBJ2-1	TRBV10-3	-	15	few	CAISESSVPYNEQFF	TGTGCCATCAGTGAGTCTAGCGTGCCCTACAATGAGCAGTTCTTC
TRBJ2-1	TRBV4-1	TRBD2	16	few	CASSQPLAGGRNEQFF	TGCGCCAGCAGCCAACCCTTAGCGGGGGGGCGCAATGAGCAGTTCTTC
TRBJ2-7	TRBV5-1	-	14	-	CASTLMDASYEQYF	TGCGCCAGCACACTCATGGACGCGTCCTACGAGCAGTACTTC
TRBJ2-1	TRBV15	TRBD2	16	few	CATSRDRRGGSNEQFF	TGTGCCACCAGCAGAGATCGGCGGGGGGGCAGTAATGAGCAGTTCTTC
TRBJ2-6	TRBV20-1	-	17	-	CSARVGGAAWGANVLTF	TGCAGTGCTAGAGTGGGTGGGGCCGCTTGGGGGGCCAACGTCCTGACTTTC
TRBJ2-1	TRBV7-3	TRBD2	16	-	CASSRLAGVGYNEQFF	TGTGCCAGCAGCAGACTAGCGGGAGTGGGCTACAATGAGCAGTTCTTC
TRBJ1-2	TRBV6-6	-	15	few	CASSQRGSENYGYTF	TGTGCCAGCAGTCAACGGGGCTCGGAGAACTATGGCTACACCTTC
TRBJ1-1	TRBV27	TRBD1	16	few	CASSSSTTGVFTEAFF	TGTGCCAGCAGTTCCTCAACGACAGGGGTCTTCACTGAAGCTTTCTTT
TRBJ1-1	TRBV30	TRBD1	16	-	CAWSDPTGTGVLAAFF	TGTGCCTGGAGTGACCCGACCGGGACAGGGGTCCTCGCAGCTTTCTTT
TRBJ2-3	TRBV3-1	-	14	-	CASSQALLTDTQYF	TGTGCCAGCAGCCAAGCTCTGCTCACAGATACGCAGTATTTT
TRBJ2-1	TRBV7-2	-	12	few	CATGRGYNEQFF	TGTGCCACCGGGCGGGGTTACAATGAGCAGTTCTTC